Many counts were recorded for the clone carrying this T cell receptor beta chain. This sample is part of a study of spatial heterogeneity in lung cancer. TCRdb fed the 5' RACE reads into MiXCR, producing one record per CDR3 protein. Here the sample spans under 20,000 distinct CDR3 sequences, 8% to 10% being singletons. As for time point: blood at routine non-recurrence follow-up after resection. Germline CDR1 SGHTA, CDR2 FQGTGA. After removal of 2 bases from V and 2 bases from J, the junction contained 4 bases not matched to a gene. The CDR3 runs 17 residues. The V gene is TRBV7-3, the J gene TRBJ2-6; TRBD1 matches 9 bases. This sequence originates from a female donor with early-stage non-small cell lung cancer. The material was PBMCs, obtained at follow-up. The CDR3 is CASSLSGQGPGANVLTF. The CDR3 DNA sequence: TGTGCCAGCAGCTTATCGGGACAGGGCCCTGGGGCCAACGTCCTGACTTTC.